This T cell receptor beta chain emerged from a study of blood T cells in healthy people across ages (dated by TCRdb to between 2014 and 2017). Regarding the research as a whole: In model experiments, template switching captured roughly one uniquely barcoded TCR beta cDNA molecule for every two T cells. Using deep sequencing normalized with unique cDNA molecular identifiers, the study measured how TCR beta repertoire diversity changes with age. The donors were split into four age groups: young (average roughly 15 years), middle-aged (roughly 42), aged (roughly 65) and long-lived (under 85). To avoid experimental bias, donors of different ages were distributed randomly across sequencing lanes. For two donors (one aged 18 to 30 and one aged 80 or older), the study analyzed two additional independent replicas of 1 million unique cDNA reads from the same blood draw.

The library was made by 5' RACE. The sequencer was an Illumina HiSeq 2500. A second PCR of about 6 to 11 cycles was run with a J-beta primer mix and a sample-barcoded 5' primer. A unique molecular identifier was introduced onto each TCR beta cDNA molecule by a template-switch 5' adaptor carrying 12 random nucleotides. Each sample yielded at least 2.5 million CDR3-containing paired-end reads. First-strand cDNA was synthesized from all RNA with the Mint cDNA synthesis kit, primed by a TRBC-specific oligonucleotide. Following uracil-DNA glycosylase treatment, a first 18-cycle PCR with universal primers M1SS and BC2_uni_R was performed on all cDNA. As for the original processing: For normalization, 1 million high-quality reads were randomly selected from each sample, with every read carrying a distinct molecular identifier. Instead of being binned into consensus sequences, reads with shared molecular identifiers were discarded. MiTCR, with a Q25 quality threshold and the strictest error-elimination algorithm, was used for CDR3 identification, clonotype clustering and error correction. A nonparametric unseen species model using Euler transformation provided a lower-bound estimate of total TCR beta diversity. TCRdb trimmed public reads at Q25 via fastp, called clones via MiXCR and kept in-frame beta chains. Rows are unified per CDR3 protein, each entry keeping the most common DNA and genes. In this record, the V and J calls reflect TCRdb's handling and not the investigators' own analysis. In this sample the table shows 850,000 or so distinct CDR3 sequences, 25% to 30% of which occur a single time. The biggest ten clones account for roughly 17% of the sample.

The roughly 38 donors, aged about 6 to 95 years, were systemically healthy Caucasian individuals from Russia. About 9.6 milliliters of peripheral blood were collected from each donor into EDTA-treated Vacutainer tubes. Ficoll-Paque density-gradient centrifugation was used to isolate PBMCs, with at least 6.5 million per sample. Trizol reagent was used to extract total RNA from PBMCs, with at least 5.5 micrograms per sample. Naive CD45RAhigh/CD27high T cell percentages were measured by flow cytometry on a PBMC aliquot from every donor. V drops 10 bases and J drops 4 bases, leaving 17 bases in between. Measured from the cysteine to the phenylalanine, the CDR3 is 13 residues long. Only the CDR3 DNA stays, 39 bases, in frame from base 1. Sequences MNHEY (CDR1) and SMNVEV (CDR2) are obtained from the germline V gene (reference sequence). Broad study findings and their caveats: The percentage of naive T cells measured by flow cytometry correlated strongly with observed TCR beta diversity. Bulk unsorted PBMC profiling prevented conclusive comparison of naive and antigen-experienced compartments. As age increased, observed TCR beta diversity per million T cells dropped in a roughly linear way, and a significant reduction was already evident by age about 36. Total diversity estimates from one million sequenced T cells were considered lower bounds and underestimates. The long-lived group showed more naive CD4+ T cells, fewer expanded clones and increased TCR diversity than the aged group, suggesting age selection. Because the CMV infection status of the donors was unknown, age-related changes in expanded clonotypes may potentially have been confounded.

This clonotype came up many times. What antigen it recognizes has not been identified. Within one base of it there is no much larger clone, and no base qualities were kept. Sequences were obtained from blood. This TCR was recovered from a woman aged 80 or over in good health. This sequence uses TRBV27 and TRBJ2-7; the D region may be TRBD1 or TRBD2, each matching 6 bases equally. The CDR3 region has the sequence CATARGARYEQYF. The DNA reads as follows: TGTGCCACTGCGAGGGGGGCGAGATACGAGCAGTACTTC.